The next 23 T cell receptor beta chains were all read from a single sample in a study of breast tumors, draining lymph nodes, adjacent tissues. TCRdb redid the calling of the multiplex PCR reads with MiXCR, one entry per CDR3 protein. The sample records 60,000 to 70,000 distinct CDR3 sequences, 57% being singletons. Sequenced material: breast tumor tissue. All receptors come from a female donor with breast cancer. Some clones in this sample may be carry-over from other donors' samples.

The V call is TRBV29-1, the J call TRBJ1-2, with 9 bases identical to TRBD1. The CDR3 totals 13 residues. V was pared by 4 bases and J by 3 bases, with 3 bases of the junction left unmatched. Per the germline V gene, CDR1 is SQVTM and CDR2 is ANQGSEA. The CDR3 nucleotides are TGCAGCGTTGGGGACAGGGTGGACTATGGCTACACCTTC. Its protein is CSVGDRVDYGYTF.

This clonotype showed up just once. Because the CDR3's place on the DNA is in doubt, the DNA is left out and the CDR3 is given as listed by TCRdb. This rearrangement joins TRBV2 to TRBJ2-6; the table gives TRBD2 as D, unverified against the DNA. The germline CDR1 and CDR2 sequences are SNHLY and FYNNEI. Ends included, the CDR3 has 22 residues. The CDR3 protein is CASSEGGSGTFGQFFGANVLTF.

This rearrangement joins TRBV15 to TRBJ1-5; the D is unclear. There are 14 residues in the CDR3. Trimming shortened V by 1 base and J by 3 bases, and 7 bases separated the two germline ends. Germline CDR1 is LNHNV and CDR2 is YYDKDF (reference sequence). The CDR3, as DNA: TGTGCCACCAGCAGAGGGAGGAACAATCAGCCCCAGCATTTT. This translates into CATSRGRNNQPQHF.

There are many counts of this clonotype. The J gene is TRBJ1-2, the V gene TRBV29-1; 9 bases align to TRBD1. Germline CDR1 SQVTM, CDR2 ANQGSEA. The J segment lost 3 bases and the V segment lost 6 bases, leaving 8 bases of the junction unmatched. This CDR3 has 14 amino acids. CDR3 loop: CSVQDRGVDYGYTF. In nucleotides, the CDR3 is TGCAGCGTCCAAGACAGGGGGGTTGACTATGGCTACACCTTC.

This chain joins TRBV7-3 and TRBJ2-7, with TRBD2 identical over 13 bases. Trimming cost V 5 bases and J 4 bases; bases outside gene matches: 11. The CDR3 extends over 17 amino acids. Germline V gene data show CDR1 as SGHTA and CDR2 as FQGTGA. CDR3 residues: CASSRLAGGHSSYEQYF. CDR3 coding DNA: TGTGCCAGCAGCCGACTAGCGGGAGGACATTCCTCTTACGAGCAGTACTTC.

This clonotype was seen more than once but under ten times. A much larger clone differs by one base, so this may be a read error. No conserved phenylalanine or tryptophan is present at the end of the CDR3, so a read error is the likely explanation. The chain couples TRBV3-1 to TRBJ2-5; D gene unclear. Germline CDR1 reads LGHDT; CDR2 reads YNNKEL (reference sequence). The CDR3 is 10 amino acids. V lost 0 bases, J lost 7 bases, and 0 bases lay in between. This CDR3 is CASSQETQYL. CDR3 coding DNA: TGTGCCAGCAGCCAAGAGACCCAGTACCTC.

With respect to this clonotype: It may be a read error: a sequence one base away is much more abundant. The rearrangement uses TRBV6-5 and TRBJ2-1, with D hard to call. This CDR3 has 15 amino acids. Germline assignment: CDR1 MNHEY and CDR2 SVGAGI. The DNA for the CDR3 is TGTGCCAGCAGTCACTCACGTAAAGGTCTTAATGAGCAGTTCTTC. Translation: CASSHSRKGLNEQFF.

This clonotype has ten or more counts. The rearrangement links TRBV11-1 to TRBJ2-7; D may be TRBD2 (5 bases). This CDR3 contains 11 residues. Trimming cost V 5 bases and J 7 bases, with 9 bases left between them. Germline values: CDR1 SGHAT, CDR2 FQDESV (reference sequence). The CDR3 DNA reads as TGTGCCAGCAGCGCATCGGGGGAGCAGTACTTC. Its protein product is CASSASGEQYF.

Regarding this clonotype: A much larger clone lies a single base off, so this may be a read error. The chain has TRBV20-1 and TRBJ2-3; 10 bases map to TRBD2. Germline V gene data show CDR1 as DFQATT and CDR2 as SNEGSKA (reference sequence). The CDR3 loop spans 16 amino acids. V was pared by 2 bases and J by 6 bases, with 11 bases of the junction left unmatched. The CDR3 coding sequence is TGCAGTGCTAGACTTCCAGCGGGGGGGCCTTTGGATACGCAGTATTTT. It is translated as CSARLPAGGPLDTQYF.

This chain's CDR3 is CASSVGQGARGYTF. The CDR3 nucleotides are TGTGCCAGCAGCGTGGGACAGGGGGCGCGTGGCTACACCTTC. V usage is TRBV7-9 and J usage is TRBJ1-2; 12 nucleotides align to TRBD1. The CDR3 has 14 residues. Germline trimming cut 5 bases from V and 7 bases from J; bases unmatched to any gene: 5. Germline V lookup: CDR1 SEHNR, CDR2 FQNEAQ (reference sequence). The whole variable domain, filled in from reference TRBV7-9 and TRBJ1-2, reads DTGVSQNPRHKITKRGQNVTFRCDPISEHNRLYWYRQTLGQGPEFLTYFQNEAQLEKSRLLSDRFSAERPKGSFSTLEIQRTEQGDSAMYLCASSVGQGARGYTFGSGTRLTVV.

This clonotype was detected only once. The chain couples TRBV7-3 to TRBJ2-1; 10 nucleotides match TRBD2. This CDR3 comprises 15 residues. V dropped 10 bases and J dropped 3; count of bases not matched to a gene: 9. CDR1 is SGHTA and CDR2 is FQGTGA in the germline V gene. CDR3 in DNA: TGTGCCAAAGAGCCAATAGCGGGGGGCTACAATGAGCAGTTCTTC. Protein sequence: CAKEPIAGGYNEQFF.

The chain joins TRBV11-1 to TRBJ1-4; tentatively, D is TRBD1 (5 bases). This CDR3 has 15 amino acids. The V gene's germline CDR1 is SGHAT and CDR2 FQDESV (reference sequence). The V and J ends lost 5 bases and 8 bases respectively, with 18 bases between them. The chain's CDR3 is CASSGLAGWDEKLFF. CDR3 DNA: TGTGCCAGCAGCGGACTAGCGGGGTGGGACGAAAAACTGTTTTTT.

Many counts were recorded for this clonotype. The CDR3 sequence is CAPAGLPTTEGQRYGYTF. The CDR3 DNA follows: TGTGCCCCTGCGGGCCTCCCCACGACAGAGGGACAGCGCTATGGCTACACCTTC. The V call is TRBV19, the J call TRBJ1-2; 7 bases match TRBD1. The length of the CDR3 is 18 residues. V shed 11 bases and J 4 bases; nucleotides not matched to a gene: 25. CDR1 is LNHDA, CDR2 SQIVND, per germline (reference sequence).

The V gene is TRBV11-3, the J gene TRBJ1-5, with a possible D match to TRBD1 (5 bases). Germline assignment: CDR1 SGHNT and CDR2 YENEEA. The CDR3 is 17 residues long. V was shortened by 0 bases and J by 7 bases, with 19 bases between the two germline ends. CDR3 sequence (DNA): TGTGCCAGCAGCTTAGAAGGGACTAGCGGGGGGTACCAGCCCCAGCATTTT. This gives the protein CASSLEGTSGGYQPQHF.

The rearrangement uses TRBV7-6 and TRBJ2-3, with TRBD2 matching 9 bases. The CDR3 has 15 residues. After removal of 9 bases from V and 2 bases from J, the junction contained 9 bases not matched to a gene. Germline CDR1 is SGHVS and CDR2 is FNYEAQ. DNA for the CDR3: TGTGCCAGTAGGGTAGCGGGAGTCATCACAGATACGCAGTATTTT. Protein product: CASRVAGVITDTQYF. The full variable domain, in which reference TRBV7-6 and TRBJ2-3 provide the parts outside the CDR3, is GAGVSQSPRYKVTKRGQDVALRCDPISGHVSLYWYRQALGQGPEFLTYFNYEAQQDKSGLPNDRFSAERPEGSISTLTIQRTEQRDSAMYRCASRVAGVITDTQYFGPGTRLTVL.

This clonotype was seen repeatedly, ten times or more. V and J are TRBV5-1 and TRBJ1-2; D not resolved. V lost 0 bases to trimming and J lost 2 bases, with 8 bases between them. The germline CDR1 and CDR2 sequences are SGHRS and YFSETQ. This CDR3 has 14 residues. This CDR3 is CASSLEAYNYGYTF. In DNA form, the CDR3 reads TGCGCCAGCAGCTTGGAGGCCTACAACTATGGCTACACCTTC.

This chain connects TRBV3-1 to TRBJ2-3, with TRBD2 matching over 15 bases. V lost 6 bases, J lost 3 bases, and 7 bases stayed unmatched. Germline loops: CDR1 LGHDT, CDR2 YNNKEL (reference sequence). This CDR3 has 17 residues. The CDR3 loop reads CASRGTSGGRGTDTQYF. CDR3 sequence (DNA): TGTGCCAGCAGAGGGACTAGCGGGGGGCGGGGTACAGATACGCAGTATTTT.

Points on this clonotype: A read error may explain this, as a much larger clone is one base away. The rearrangement uses TRBV20-1 and TRBJ1-2, with D perhaps matching TRBD1 (5 bases). The CDR3 is made up of 12 amino acids. In germline, CDR1 is DFQATT, CDR2 SNEGSKA (reference sequence). The CDR3 region has the DNA TGCAGTGCTAGGGGGGGGAGCTATGGCTCCGCCTTC. This encodes CSARGGSYGSAF.

This sequence joins TRBV15 and TRBJ2-1, with D unresolved. The CDR3 has 13 residues. V was shortened by 0 bases and J by 8 bases, with 8 bases between the two germline ends. Germline CDR1 and CDR2: LNHNV and YYDKDF (reference sequence). The chain's CDR3 is CATSRDLEDEQFF. CDR3 nucleotides: TGTGCCACCAGCAGAGATCTCGAGGATGAGCAGTTCTTC. The full variable domain, completed using reference TRBV15 and TRBJ2-1, is DAMVIQNPRYQVTQFGKPVTLSCSQTLNHNVMYWYQQKSSQAPKLLFHYYDKDFNNEADTPDNFQSRRPNTSFCFLDIRSPGLGDTAMYLCATSRDLEDEQFFGPGTRLTVL.

This clonotype was detected many times. The chain recombines TRBV7-2 with TRBJ2-3; D is uncertain. Per the germline V gene, CDR1 is SGHTA and CDR2 is FQGNSA. Trimming cost V 4 bases and J 2 bases, with 10 bases left between them. The length of the CDR3 is 14 residues. The CDR3 loop is CASSSRGFTDTQYF. The CDR3 DNA is TGTGCCAGCAGCTCCCGTGGTTTCACAGATACGCAGTATTTT.

The J gene is TRBJ2-5, the V gene TRBV2, with D unresolved. The CDR3 runs 13 residues. Trimming took 4 bases from V and 0 from J, leaving 6 bases between them. Germline loops: CDR1 SNHLY, CDR2 FYNNEI. The CDR3 reads CASSAQHQETQYF. For the CDR3, the DNA is TGTGCCAGCAGTGCTCAACACCAAGAGACCCAGTACTTC.

The rearrangement links TRBV19 to TRBJ1-4; perhaps TRBD1 as D (5 bases). Per germline, CDR1 LNHDA and CDR2 SQIVND (reference sequence). This CDR3 spans 13 amino acids. V lost 5 bases to trimming and J lost 10 bases, with 14 bases between them. The CDR3 loop is CASSPISGGKLFF. CDR3 in DNA: TGTGCCAGTAGTCCCATTTCCGGGGGAAAACTGTTTTTT.

About this clonotype: The junction shows a germline mismatch at one end, possibly a read error. J is TRBJ1-2 and V is TRBV20-1; maybe TRBD1 (5 bases). Germline V gene data show CDR1 as DFQATT and CDR2 as SNEGSKA (reference sequence). This CDR3 comprises 12 residues. The CDR3 sequence: CSGGFQGSGSTF. For the CDR3, the DNA is TGCAGTGGAGGATTTCAGGGAAGTGGCTCCACCTTC.